This TCR beta chain was sequenced for a study of OX40 agonist ivuxolimab in advanced cancers. Study at large: The mean age was approximately 60 years, ranging from 23 to 79, with less than 90% of participants male. Findings and limits, study-wide: Within 6 weeks, CD4+ and CD8+ blood T cells expanded clonally at 0.1 to 3.0 mg/kg. Also showing low normalized T-cell clonal expansion were some of the nonresponders. Partial responders receiving 0.1-3.0 mg/kg showed among the lowest clonal expansion.

There are 13 residues in the CDR3. V was cut by 4 bases and J by 1 base, with 7 bases left in between. Germline V gene lookup returns CDR1 SEHNR and CDR2 FQNEAQ (reference sequence). About this clone: Its antigen is as yet unknown.

The method was immunoSEQ multiplex PCR; TCRdb's version includes in-frame clones alone and lacks a portion of them. This table has 25,000 to 35,000 clones, approximately 84% appearing once. The starting material was CD4+ or CD8+ T cells sorted from blood, obtained in a trial of the OX40 agonist ivuxolimab. This chain joins TRBV7-9 and TRBJ2-5; D ambiguous. The source is an adult with an advanced solid tumor such as melanoma, head and neck, liver or kidney cancer. The CDR3 spells CASSSPPQETQYF. In nucleotides, the CDR3 is TGTGCCAGCAGCTCCCCTCCCCAAGAGACCCAGTACTTC.